The TCR beta chain described here comes from a study of shared clonotypes between healthy human individuals. General study findings and limits: What limited the represented genetic and exposure-history diversity was the small number of donors. The four-donor shared clonotypes exceeded non-shared clonotypes in generation probability, with non-shared ones scoring lower.

This CDR3 comprises 17 residues. Germline CDR1 SGHVS, CDR2 FQNEAQ. J gave up 4 bases and V 1 base, and 11 bases lay outside the gene matches. TCRdb keeps only in-frame clones here, not all; method: immunoSEQ multiplex PCR. The sample has some 700,000 clones, less than 95% seen once. As to this clone: Its antigen is unidentified.

The study enrolled healthy HIV-negative adults without recent acute infections or vaccinations as donors. All donors were Caucasian adults living in Nashville, Tennessee. The source material was memory CD8+ T cells from PBMCs. Noted subset: CD45RO+ cells pooled with CCR7-negative TemRA cells. V gene TRBV7-8 combines with J gene TRBJ2-5; 8 positions match TRBD2. The receptor was derived from a man aged 18 to 29 in good health. Some clones in this sample may be carry-over from other donors' samples. In nucleotides, the CDR3 is TGTGCCAGCAGCTTAGGGCTAGCGGGCAACGGGAGAGAGACCCAGTACTTC. It yields the protein CASSLGLAGNGRETQYF.